This TCR beta chain came from a study of naive and memory T cell subsets. The CDR3 consists of 15 residues. V lost 0 bases and J lost 11; bases outside the gene matches: 10. Germline V lookup: CDR1 LNHNV, CDR2 YYDKDF (reference sequence). Cells stained for CD3, CD4, CD8, CD45RA and CD27 were sorted into four subsets. Both TRBC1 and TRBC2 were covered by a beta constant-region primer of two equimolar oligonucleotides. The ligated cDNA underwent four PCR rounds using SP2 and nested alpha and beta constant-region primers. A single record per CDR3 protein comes from TCRdb applying MiXCR to the UMI-ligation and nested PCR reads. The sample has some 83,000 distinct CDR3 sequences; around 9% are singletons. This clonotype was seen a few times.

This sequence was found in a human donor in good health. The sequencing input was naive CD8+ T cells from blood. This chain connects TRBV15 to TRBJ1-5; TRBD1 agrees at 7 bases. The CDR3 is CATSRDLGGGGTQHF. The CDR3 DNA follows: TGTGCCACCAGCAGAGATTTAGGGGGCGGAGGGACCCAGCATTTT.